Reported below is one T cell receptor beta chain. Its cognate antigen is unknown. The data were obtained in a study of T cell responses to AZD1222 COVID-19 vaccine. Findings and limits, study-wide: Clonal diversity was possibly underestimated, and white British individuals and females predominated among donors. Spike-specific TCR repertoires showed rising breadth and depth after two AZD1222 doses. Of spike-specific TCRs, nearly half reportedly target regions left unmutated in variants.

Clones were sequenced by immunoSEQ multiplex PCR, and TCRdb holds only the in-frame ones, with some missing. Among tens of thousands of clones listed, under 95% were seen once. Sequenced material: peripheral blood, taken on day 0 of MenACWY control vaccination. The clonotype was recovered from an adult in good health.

The CDR3, as DNA: TGTGCCAGCAGTGCCTCGGGACAGGGGAGCTATGGCTACACCTTC. Protein product: CASSASGQGSYGYTF. The chain recombines TRBV28 with TRBJ1-2; 10 positions match TRBD1. This CDR3 has 15 amino acids. V shed 5 bases and J 4 bases; nucleotides not matched to a gene: 7. In germline, CDR1 is MDHEN, CDR2 SYDVKM.